This T cell receptor (beta chain) was recovered during a study of blood T cell repertoires in COVID-19. Data came from immunoSEQ multiplex PCR; TCRdb stores just in-frame clones and leaves some out. The data show 140,000 to 150,000 clones, 70% to 90% seen once. The length of the CDR3 is 16 residues. Germline lookup yields CDR1 LNHDA and CDR2 SQIVND (reference sequence). Trimming shortened V by 7 bases and J by 4 bases, and 17 bases separated the two germline ends. The V call is TRBV19, the J call TRBJ1-6; unclear D gene. This sequence was found in a woman between 40 and 55 years old with active or convalescent COVID-19. Sequencing was performed on peripheral blood. The CDR3, as DNA: TGTGCCAGTACCGCTAAAAGTCGCGGGTATAATTCACCCCTCCACTTT. This sequence encodes CASTAKSRGYNSPLHF.